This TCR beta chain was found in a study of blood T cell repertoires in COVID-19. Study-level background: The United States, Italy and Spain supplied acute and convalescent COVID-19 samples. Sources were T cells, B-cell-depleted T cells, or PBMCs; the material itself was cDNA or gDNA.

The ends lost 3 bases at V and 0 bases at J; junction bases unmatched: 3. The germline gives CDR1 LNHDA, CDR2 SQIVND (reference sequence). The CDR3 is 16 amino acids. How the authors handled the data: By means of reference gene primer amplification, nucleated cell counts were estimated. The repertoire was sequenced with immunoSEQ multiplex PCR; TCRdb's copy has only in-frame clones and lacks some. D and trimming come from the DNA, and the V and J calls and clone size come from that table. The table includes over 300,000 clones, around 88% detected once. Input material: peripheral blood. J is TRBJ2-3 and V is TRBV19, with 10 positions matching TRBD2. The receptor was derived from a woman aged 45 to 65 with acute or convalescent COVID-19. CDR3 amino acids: CASSITSGVSTDTQYF. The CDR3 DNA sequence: TGTGCCAGTAGTATCACTAGCGGGGTTAGCACAGATACGCAGTATTTT. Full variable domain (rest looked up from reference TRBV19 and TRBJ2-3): DGGITQSPKYLFRKEGQNVTLSCEQNLNHDAMYWYRQDPGQGLRLIYYSQIVNDFQKGDIAEGYSVSREKKESFPLTVTSAQKNPTAFYLCASSITSGVSTDTQYFGPGTRLTVL.